The 30 T cell receptor beta chains below all came from one sample that was sequenced in a study of identical twins. TCRdb reprocessed the 5' RACE reads with MiXCR, giving one entry per CDR3 protein. The sample carries 420,000 or so distinct CDR3 sequences, less than 20% recorded once. Sequencing was carried out using naive T cells sorted from blood. These receptors came from a man in his fifties in good health.

The chain links TRBV28 to TRBJ1-2; the D is unclear. Deletions cut 6 bases from V and 2 bases from J, with 4 bases between. Germline CDR1 is MDHEN and CDR2 is SYDVKM. This CDR3 comprises 11 residues. The chain's CDR3 is CASRDNYGYTF. CDR3 in DNA: TGTGCCAGCAGGGACAACTATGGCTACACCTTC.

This clonotype was recorded many times. V and J are TRBV9 and TRBJ1-2; 7 bases agree with TRBD1. The CDR3 has 15 amino acids. The trim removed 0 bases at V and 4 bases at J, leaving 6 bases unmatched. The germline gives CDR1 SGDLS, CDR2 YYNGEE. DNA of the CDR3: TGTGCCAGCAGCGTAGGGGACAGAAAGGGCTATGGCTACACCTTC. Encoded protein: CASSVGDRKGYGYTF.

This clonotype has only a few counts. CDR3 loop: CASSLGIRLGTTKNTEAFF. In DNA form, the CDR3 reads TGTGCCAGCAGCTTGGGTATTCGGTTGGGAACTACGAAGAACACTGAAGCTTTCTTT. The chain carries TRBV5-4 and TRBJ1-1; D ambiguous. Germline loops: CDR1 SGHNT, CDR2 YYREEE (reference sequence). The CDR3 spans 19 residues. V lost 0 bases to trimming and J lost 1 base, with 22 bases between them.

This chain uses TRBV15 with TRBJ2-1; 8 bases map to TRBD2. Germline V gene sequence: CDR1 LNHNV, CDR2 YYDKDF (reference sequence). This CDR3 is 17 amino acids long. Losses at the gene ends were 0 bases for V and 4 bases for J; bases not matched to a gene: 8. The CDR3 loop reads CATSRDRTGGPYNEQFF. In DNA, the CDR3 is TGTGCCACCAGCAGAGACAGGACGGGAGGGCCGTACAATGAGCAGTTCTTC.

This clonotype occurred a few times. This sequence joins TRBV12-3 or TRBV12-4 and TRBJ1-6; D is unclear. V was clipped by 0 bases and J by 13 bases, with 10 bases between them. The CDR3 is 13 amino acids. CDR3 bases: TGTGCCAGCAGTTTAGCGGGGTTCGGGCCCCTCCACTTT. Its translation is CASSLAGFGPLHF.

This clonotype was picked up a small number of times. The chain recombines TRBV20-1 with TRBJ2-5; D gene uncertain. The length of the CDR3 is 11 residues. Trimming stripped 6 bases from V and 5 bases from J, with 10 bases between. Germline V CDR1 and CDR2: DFQATT, SNEGSKA (reference sequence). DNA of the CDR3: TGCAGTGCAAACTCTGGCGAGACCCAGTACTTC. Its translation is CSANSGETQYF.

This clonotype has at least ten counts. The V gene is TRBV7-9, the J gene TRBJ2-7, with 7 bases aligning to TRBD1. J was trimmed by 7 bases and V by 5 bases; bases with no gene match: 11. Germline CDR1 and CDR2: SEHNR and FQNEAQ (reference sequence). The CDR3 runs to 14 residues. The CDR3 loop is CASSTGTVTLEQYF. The CDR3 nucleotides read TGTGCCAGCAGCACCGGGACAGTAACACTTGAGCAGTACTTC.

The CDR3 region has the DNA TGCAGTGCTTATTCAATCGGGCAGGGGGCAAGGGGGGAGCAGTACTTC. Amino acid sequence: CSAYSIGQGARGEQYF. The chain recombines TRBV20-1 with TRBJ2-7; 8 nucleotides line up with TRBD1. Germline CDR1 DFQATT, CDR2 SNEGSKA (reference sequence). J was trimmed by 7 bases and V by 5 bases; bases with no gene match: 19. The CDR3 consists of 16 residues.

This clonotype was detected many times. The rearrangement links TRBV5-5 to TRBJ2-1, with no clear D. CDR1 and CDR2 (germline): SGHKS, YYEKEE (reference sequence). CDR3 size: 15 residues. V was clipped by 4 bases and J by 0 bases, with 11 bases between them. The CDR3 reads CASSTPTGSYNEQFF. The CDR3 region has the DNA TGTGCCAGCAGCACCCCGACGGGCTCCTACAATGAGCAGTTCTTC.

The chain is built from TRBV10-3 and TRBJ2-7; the match to TRBD1 covers 10 bases. Germline V gene lookup returns CDR1 ENHRY and CDR2 SYGVKD. The junction had 2 bases not matched to a gene; V was cut back by 6 bases and J by 0 bases. The CDR3 runs 14 residues. CDR3 in amino acids: CAIRDRGTSYEQYF. The CDR3 bases are TGTGCCATCAGGGACAGGGGGACCTCCTACGAGCAGTACTTC.

The chain joins TRBV6-2 or TRBV6-3 to TRBJ2-7, with 9 positions matching TRBD2. The CDR3 has 15 residues. Germline V gene sequence: CDR1 MNHEY, CDR2 SVGEGT. J was trimmed by 3 bases and V by 5 bases; bases with no gene match: 8. The CDR3 DNA sequence: TGTGCCAGCAGTAGTCTAGCGGGGCCAGGCTACGAGCAGTACTTC. Translated, it gives CASSSLAGPGYEQYF.

There are many counts of this clonotype. V and J are TRBV6-5 and TRBJ2-3; D is tentatively TRBD1 or TRBD2 (6 bases each). Germline loops: CDR1 MNHEY, CDR2 SVGAGI. Between the trimmed V and J ends, which lost 2 bases and 5 bases, there was a span of 14 bases. The CDR3 loop spans 15 amino acids. Written as DNA, the CDR3 is TGTGCCAGCAGTTACCCAGGGGCGCGGGGAGATACGCAGTATTTT. Protein sequence: CASSYPGARGDTQYF.

This clonotype was counted ten times or more. The chain is built from TRBV28 and TRBJ2-7; D is possibly TRBD1 (5 bases). V lost 8 bases and J lost 2, with 10 bases in between. Per germline, CDR1 MDHEN and CDR2 SYDVKM. This CDR3 comprises 12 residues. The CDR3 sequence is CASARVPYEQYF. Written as DNA, the CDR3 is TGTGCCAGCGCCAGGGTCCCCTACGAGCAGTACTTC.

This clonotype was counted at least ten times. The chain carries TRBV4-2 and TRBJ2-3; 9 bases map to TRBD2. J lost 6 bases, V lost 1 base, and 14 bases had no gene match. Germline V gene data show CDR1 as LGHNA and CDR2 as YNFKEQ. The CDR3 consists of 18 residues. CDR3 nucleotide sequence: TGTGCCAGCAGCCAAGGTCCAGCGGGAGGCCGCGGCTTGGATACGCAGTATTTT. This translates into CASSQGPAGGRGLDTQYF.

The gene calls are TRBV7-9 and TRBJ1-4; D gene ambiguous. This CDR3 is 13 amino acids long. The V gene's germline CDR1 is SEHNR and CDR2 FQNEAQ (reference sequence). V lost 5 bases to trimming and J lost 7 bases, with 11 bases between them. CDR3 nucleotide sequence: TGTGCCAGCAGCGCCGGGAGCCGTGAAAAACTGTTTTTT. The encoded protein is CASSAGSREKLFF.

This clonotype was detected many times. The gene calls are TRBV7-9 and TRBJ2-3, with D perhaps matching TRBD1 or TRBD2 (6 bases each). V shed 8 bases and J shed 4 bases, with 19 bases lying between them. This CDR3 region has 15 residues. CDR1 is SEHNR and CDR2 is FQNEAQ in the germline V gene (reference sequence). CDR3 region: CASFETGRWADTQYF. In DNA, the CDR3 is TGTGCCAGCTTCGAAACAGGGAGGTGGGCAGATACGCAGTATTTT. Variable domain in full (rest from reference TRBV7-9 and TRBJ2-3): DTGVSQNPRHKITKRGQNVTFRCDPISEHNRLYWYRQTLGQGPEFLTYFQNEAQLEKSRLLSDRFSAERPKGSFSTLEIQRTEQGDSAMYLCASFETGRWADTQYFGPGTRLTVL.

This clonotype was seen only a few times. CDR3 amino acids: CASSQGPSGRPYPYEQYF. The CDR3 bases are TGTGCCAGCAGCCAAGGGCCTAGCGGGAGGCCATATCCCTACGAGCAGTACTTC. The chain carries TRBV3-1 and TRBJ2-7, with 11 bases matching TRBD2. CDR3 length: 18 amino acids. Germline V lookup: CDR1 LGHDT, CDR2 YNNKEL (reference sequence). V shed 1 base and J 2 bases; nucleotides not matched to a gene: 10.

In its sample, this clonotype was seen a few times. V and J are TRBV20-1 and TRBJ2-5, with D perhaps matching TRBD2 (5 bases). Trimming left V 2 bases short and J 5 bases short, with 12 bases between. The CDR3 loop spans 13 amino acids. Looked up from germline, CDR1 is DFQATT and CDR2 is SNEGSKA (reference sequence). CDR3 sequence: CSARPGLEETQYF. The CDR3 DNA follows: TGCAGTGCTAGACCAGGACTGGAGGAGACCCAGTACTTC.

This clonotype was counted a few times. The chain uses TRBV5-5 and TRBJ1-1; D perhaps matches TRBD1 (6 bases). Trimming pared 0 bases from V and 7 bases from J, leaving 10 bases between. The CDR3 consists of 13 residues. The germline V gene has CDR1 SGHKS and CDR2 YYEKEE (reference sequence). The CDR3 DNA reads as TGTGCCAGCAGCTTGGCCGGGGGGCGTGAAGCTTTCTTT. Protein sequence: CASSLAGGREAFF.

V gene TRBV20-1 combines with J gene TRBJ1-2; D call uncertain. The CDR3 is made up of 15 amino acids. Germline V gene lookup returns CDR1 DFQATT and CDR2 SNEGSKA (reference sequence). V shed 2 bases and J shed 4 bases, with 17 bases lying between them. The CDR3 DNA is TGCAGTGCTAGACAGGTCGCAGGACCAGGCTATGGCTACACCTTC. This translates into CSARQVAGPGYGYTF.

The sample holds many counts of this clonotype. The chain is built from TRBV5-5 and TRBJ2-7, with D perhaps given as TRBD1 or TRBD2 (6 bases each). From germline, CDR1 is SGHKS and CDR2 YYEKEE (reference sequence). The CDR3 contains 14 residues. Trimming took 4 bases from V and 5 from J, leaving 16 bases between them. CDR3 nucleotides: TGTGCCAGCAGCCCTACGTGGGGGGCCCACGAGCAGTACTTC. Protein product: CASSPTWGAHEQYF.

In its sample, this clonotype was seen a few times. The chain couples TRBV20-1 to TRBJ2-1; D unclear. Per the germline V gene, CDR1 is DFQATT and CDR2 is SNEGSKA (reference sequence). The CDR3 covers 15 residues. V was shortened by 6 bases and J by 0 bases, with 15 bases between the two germline ends. DNA for the CDR3: TGCAGTGCACTAAACGACCTTCGCTCCTACAATGAGCAGTTCTTC. Translating it yields CSALNDLRSYNEQFF.

Many counts were recorded for this clonotype. The CDR3 loop is CATSRPGPDNEQFF. For the CDR3, the DNA is TGTGCCACCAGCAGACCCGGACCCGACAATGAGCAGTTCTTC. This rearrangement joins TRBV15 to TRBJ2-1; D unclear. The CDR3 has 14 amino acids. CDR1 is LNHNV and CDR2 is YYDKDF in the germline V gene (reference sequence). V dropped 2 bases and J dropped 5 bases, with 10 bases sitting between them.

This clonotype was counted at least ten times. The CDR3 protein is CATSDPRGAETQYF. For the CDR3, the DNA is TGTGCCACCAGTGATCCCAGGGGGGCAGAGACCCAGTACTTC. The chain combines TRBV24-1 with TRBJ2-5; TRBD1 might be the D (7 bases). Germline CDR1 and CDR2: KGHDR and SFDVKD. V was cut by 3 bases and J by 4 bases, with 11 bases left in between. The CDR3 is made up of 14 amino acids.

This clonotype showed up many times. The rearrangement uses TRBV18 and TRBJ2-5, with 8 positions matching TRBD2. J gave up 0 bases and V 1 base, and 10 bases lay outside the gene matches. The germline CDR1 and CDR2 sequences are KGHSH and LQKENI. This CDR3 comprises 18 residues. The CDR3, as DNA: TGTGCCAGCTCACCACAAAGGACACTAGCGGTGTACCAAGAGACCCAGTACTTC. This sequence encodes CASSPQRTLAVYQETQYF.

This clonotype has a count of ten or more. The chain recombines TRBV6-2 or TRBV6-3 with TRBJ2-1; 8 nucleotides agree with TRBD1. The CDR3 has 16 amino acids. Unmatched junction bases numbered 12, after V lost 9 bases and J lost 2 bases. The germline V gene encodes CDR1 MNHEY and CDR2 SVGEGT. In nucleotides, the CDR3 is TGTGCCAGTTCTCCAGGGGGCCCTCACCCCTACAATGAGCAGTTCTTC. Protein sequence: CASSPGGPHPYNEQFF.

This clonotype has more than one count but fewer than ten. The genes are TRBV20-1 and TRBJ2-1; TRBD1 matches 7 bases. V was clipped by 3 bases and J by 6 bases; unmatched bases: 8. The CDR3 is 14 residues long. Germline values: CDR1 DFQATT, CDR2 SNEGSKA (reference sequence). The CDR3: CSARGQYSRNEQFF. DNA for the CDR3: TGCAGTGCTAGGGGACAGTACTCCCGCAATGAGCAGTTCTTC.

The table lists this clonotype with many counts. J is TRBJ2-7 and V is TRBV5-1; 8 bases are shared with TRBD1. Trimming cost V 4 bases and J 1 base; bases outside gene matches: 4. Germline CDR1 and CDR2: SGHRS and YFSETQ. There are 14 residues in the CDR3. The CDR3 nucleotides are TGCGCCAGCAGCCCCAGGGGGCCGTCCTACGAGCAGTACTTC. It yields the protein CASSPRGPSYEQYF.

V is TRBV7-2 and J is TRBJ2-7, with D perhaps matching TRBD2 (5 bases). CDR3 size: 17 residues. Deletions cut 3 bases from V and 0 bases from J, with 18 bases between. Germline V gives CDR1 SGHTA, CDR2 FQGNSA. The CDR3 nucleotides read TGTGCCAGCAGCTTTCGGGGAGATAGCCGAAGCTCCTACGAGCAGTACTTC. It yields the protein CASSFRGDSRSSYEQYF.

This clonotype was seen ten or more times. The chain employs TRBV5-6 and TRBJ2-4; D call uncertain. This CDR3 is built from 13 residues. Trimming removed 2 bases at V and 2 bases at J, with 5 bases between. Germline V CDR1 and CDR2: SGHDT, YYEEEE. The CDR3 DNA sequence: TGTGCCAGCAGCTTAGGTCCCAAAAACATTCAGTACTTC. This encodes CASSLGPKNIQYF. Full variable domain (outside the CDR3, taken from reference TRBV5-6 and TRBJ2-4): DAGVTQSPTHLIKTRGQQVTLRCSPKSGHDTVSWYQQALGQGPQFIFQYYEEEERQRGNFPDRFSGHQFPNYSSELNVNALLLGDSALYLCASSLGPKNIQYFGAGTRLSVL.